Shown below are 4 T cell receptor beta chains from a single sample sequenced in a study of cytomegalovirus exposure and HLA in healthy donors. PCR used 60 Vbeta primers and 13 Jbeta primers. The protocol was immunoSEQ multiplex PCR, while the TCRdb copy is restricted to in-frame clones and leaves out a portion. This sample has 110,000 to 150,000 clones, with 80% to 85% found just once. Sequences were obtained from PBMCs. These receptors all come from a male donor in good health and CMV-seropositive.

This chain joins TRBV28 and TRBJ2-7; 9 bases align to TRBD1. The CDR3 loop spans 15 amino acids. Germline V lookup: CDR1 MDHEN, CDR2 SYDVKM. The ends lost 5 bases at V and 0 bases at J; junction bases unmatched: 5. CDR3 sequence reads: CASSPGTGNSYEQYF. Here the CDR3 DNA reads TGTGCCAGCAGTCCCGGGACAGGGAACTCCTACGAGCAGTACTTC.

The rearrangement uses TRBV5-4 and TRBJ2-7, with D possibly matching TRBD1 (5 bases). CDR3 length: 13 amino acids. The germline gives CDR1 SGHNT, CDR2 YYREEE (reference sequence). Trimming shortened V by 7 bases and J by 5 bases, and 16 bases separated the two germline ends. CDR3 protein: CASRWWGADEQYF. The CDR3 nucleotides read TGTGCCAGCCGCTGGTGGGGCGCGGACGAGCAGTACTTC.

The gene calls are TRBV19 and TRBJ1-1, with D uncertain. V was clipped by 3 bases and J by 2 bases, with 7 bases between them. The CDR3 spans 13 residues. Germline-derived CDR1 and CDR2 are LNHDA and SQIVND (reference sequence). CDR3 loop: CASSMRQNTEAFF. CDR3 DNA: TGTGCCAGTAGTATGCGACAAAACACTGAAGCTTTCTTT. Based on the CDR3 plus reference TRBV19 and TRBJ1-1, the full variable domain is DGGITQSPKYLFRKEGQNVTLSCEQNLNHDAMYWYRQDPGQGLRLIYYSQIVNDFQKGDIAEGYSVSREKKESFPLTVTSAQKNPTAFYLCASSMRQNTEAFFGQGTRLTVV.

The chain uses TRBV27 and TRBJ2-7; D is uncertain. The V end was cut by 0 bases, the J end by 5 bases, with 14 bases between. The CDR3 totals 15 residues. Germline assignment: CDR1 MNHEY and CDR2 SMNVEV (reference sequence). CDR3 in amino acids: CASSLSSSTSDEQYF. The CDR3 coding sequence is TGTGCCAGCAGTTTATCGTCCAGTACCAGCGACGAGCAGTACTTC.